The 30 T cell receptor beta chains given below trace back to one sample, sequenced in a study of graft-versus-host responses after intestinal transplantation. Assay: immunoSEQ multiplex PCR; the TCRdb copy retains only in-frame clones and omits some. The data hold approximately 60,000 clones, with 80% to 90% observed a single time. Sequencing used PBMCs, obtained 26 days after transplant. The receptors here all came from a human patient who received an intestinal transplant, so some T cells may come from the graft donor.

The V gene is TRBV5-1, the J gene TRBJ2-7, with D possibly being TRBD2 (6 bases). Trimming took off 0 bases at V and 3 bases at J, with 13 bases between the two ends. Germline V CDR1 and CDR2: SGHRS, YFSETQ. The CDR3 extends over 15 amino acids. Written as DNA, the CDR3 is TGCGCCAGCAGCTTGGTTTCAGGGCGGGACTACGAGCAGTACTTC. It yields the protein CASSLVSGRDYEQYF.

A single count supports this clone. CDR3 loop: CASSPGLAGNEQFF. The CDR3 DNA is TGTGCCAGCTCACCAGGGCTAGCGGGCAATGAGCAGTTCTTC. This chain uses TRBV18 with TRBJ2-1, with 8 bases lining up with TRBD2. CDR3 length equals 14 residues. The J segment lost 6 bases and the V segment lost 2 bases, leaving 3 bases of the junction unmatched. The germline V gene encodes CDR1 KGHSH and CDR2 LQKENI.

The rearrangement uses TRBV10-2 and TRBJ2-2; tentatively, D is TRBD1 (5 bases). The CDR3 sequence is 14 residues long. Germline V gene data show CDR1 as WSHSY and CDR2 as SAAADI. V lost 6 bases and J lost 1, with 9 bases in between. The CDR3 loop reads CASSFQGNTGELFF. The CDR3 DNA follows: TGCGCCAGCAGCTTTCAGGGGAACACCGGGGAGCTGTTTTTT.

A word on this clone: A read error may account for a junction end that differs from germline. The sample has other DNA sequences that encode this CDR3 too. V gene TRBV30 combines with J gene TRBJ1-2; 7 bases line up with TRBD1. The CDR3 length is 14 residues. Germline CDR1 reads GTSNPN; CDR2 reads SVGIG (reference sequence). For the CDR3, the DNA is TGTGCCTGGAACAGGGGCGCCCTTGGCTATGGCTACACCTTT. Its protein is CAWNRGALGYGYTF.

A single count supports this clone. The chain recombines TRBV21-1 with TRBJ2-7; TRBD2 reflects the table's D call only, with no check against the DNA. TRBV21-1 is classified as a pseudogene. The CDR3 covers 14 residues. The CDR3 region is CASTTRPWSNEQYV. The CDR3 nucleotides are TGTGCCAGCACAACGAGGCCTTGGAGCAACGAGCAGTACGTC.

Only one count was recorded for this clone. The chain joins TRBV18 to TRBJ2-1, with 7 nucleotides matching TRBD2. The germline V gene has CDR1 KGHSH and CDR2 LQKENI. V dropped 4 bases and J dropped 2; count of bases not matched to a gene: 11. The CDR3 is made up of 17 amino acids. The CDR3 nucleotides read TGTGCCAGCTCACTCCTAACTAGCGCCACTACCTACAATGAGCAGTTCTTC. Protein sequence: CASSLLTSATTYNEQFF.

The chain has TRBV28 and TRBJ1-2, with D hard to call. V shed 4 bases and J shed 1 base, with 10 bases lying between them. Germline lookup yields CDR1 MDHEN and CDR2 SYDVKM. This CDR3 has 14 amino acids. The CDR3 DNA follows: TGTGCCAGCAGTTGGCGCGGGAGTAACTATGGCTACACCTTC. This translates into CASSWRGSNYGYTF.

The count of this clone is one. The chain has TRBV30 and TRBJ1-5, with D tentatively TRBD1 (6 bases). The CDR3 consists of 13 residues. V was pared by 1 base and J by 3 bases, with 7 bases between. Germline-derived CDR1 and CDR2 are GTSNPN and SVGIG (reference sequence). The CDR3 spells CAWSEGVNQPQHF. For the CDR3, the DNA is TGTGCCTGGAGTGAGGGGGTCAATCAGCCCCAGCATTTT.

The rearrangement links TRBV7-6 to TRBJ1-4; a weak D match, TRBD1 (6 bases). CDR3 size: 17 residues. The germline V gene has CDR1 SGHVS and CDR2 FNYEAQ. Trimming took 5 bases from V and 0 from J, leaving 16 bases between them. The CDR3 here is CASSEHVDSATNEKLFF. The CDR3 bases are TGTGCCAGCAGCGAACATGTGGACAGTGCAACTAATGAAAAACTGTTTTTT.

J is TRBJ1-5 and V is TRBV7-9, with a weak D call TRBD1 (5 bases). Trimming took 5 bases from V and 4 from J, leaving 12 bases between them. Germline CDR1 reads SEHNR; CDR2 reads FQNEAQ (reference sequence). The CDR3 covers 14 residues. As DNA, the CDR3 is TGTGCCAGCAGCGGGATTGACAGAAATCAGCCCCAGCATTTT. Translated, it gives CASSGIDRNQPQHF.

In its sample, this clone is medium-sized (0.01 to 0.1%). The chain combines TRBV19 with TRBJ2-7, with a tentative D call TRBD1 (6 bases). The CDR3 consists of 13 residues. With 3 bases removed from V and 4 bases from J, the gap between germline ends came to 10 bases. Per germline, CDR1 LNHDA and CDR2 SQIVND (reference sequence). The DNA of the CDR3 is TGTGCCAGTAGTATCTCCAGGGGATACGAGCAGTACTTC. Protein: CASSISRGYEQYF.

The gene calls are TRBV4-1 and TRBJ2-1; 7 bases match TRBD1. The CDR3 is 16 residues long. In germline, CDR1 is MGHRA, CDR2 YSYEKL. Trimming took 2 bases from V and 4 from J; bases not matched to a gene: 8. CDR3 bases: TGCGCCAGCAGCCAACCGGGACAGCACTTGTACAATGAGCAGTTCTTC. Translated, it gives CASSQPGQHLYNEQFF.

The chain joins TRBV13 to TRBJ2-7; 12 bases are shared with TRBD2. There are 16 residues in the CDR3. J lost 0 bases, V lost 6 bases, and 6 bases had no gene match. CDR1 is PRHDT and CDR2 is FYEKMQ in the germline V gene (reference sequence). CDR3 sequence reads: CASSWTSGALSYEQYV. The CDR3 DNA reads TGTGCCAGCAGTTGGACTAGCGGGGCCCTCTCCTACGAGCAGTACGTC.

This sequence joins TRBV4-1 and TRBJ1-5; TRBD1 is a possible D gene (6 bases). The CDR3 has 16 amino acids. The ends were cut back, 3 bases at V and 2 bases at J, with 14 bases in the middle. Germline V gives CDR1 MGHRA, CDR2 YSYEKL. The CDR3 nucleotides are TGCGCCAGCAGCCACTCACAGGGCAGGGGCAATCAGCCCCAGCATTTT. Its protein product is CASSHSQGRGNQPQHF.

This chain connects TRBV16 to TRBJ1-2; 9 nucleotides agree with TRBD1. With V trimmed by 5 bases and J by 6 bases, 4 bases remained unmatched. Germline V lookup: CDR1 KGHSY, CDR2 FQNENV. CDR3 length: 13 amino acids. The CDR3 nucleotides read TGTGCCAGCAGCATAAGGGACAGGGATGGCTACACCTTC. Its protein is CASSIRDRDGYTF.

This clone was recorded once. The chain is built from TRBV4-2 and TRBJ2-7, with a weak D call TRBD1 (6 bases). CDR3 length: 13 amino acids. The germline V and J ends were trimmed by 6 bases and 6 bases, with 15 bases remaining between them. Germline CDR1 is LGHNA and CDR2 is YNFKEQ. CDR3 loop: CASRPPGAGEQYF. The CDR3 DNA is TGTGCCAGCAGACCCCCAGGGGCCGGCGAGCAGTACTTC.

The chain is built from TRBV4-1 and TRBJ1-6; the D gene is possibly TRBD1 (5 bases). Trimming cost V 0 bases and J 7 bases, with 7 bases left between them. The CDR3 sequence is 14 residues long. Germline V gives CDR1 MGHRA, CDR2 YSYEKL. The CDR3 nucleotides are TGCGCCAGCAGCCAAGAGGGGGGGAATTCACCCCTCCACTTT. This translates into CASSQEGGNSPLHF.

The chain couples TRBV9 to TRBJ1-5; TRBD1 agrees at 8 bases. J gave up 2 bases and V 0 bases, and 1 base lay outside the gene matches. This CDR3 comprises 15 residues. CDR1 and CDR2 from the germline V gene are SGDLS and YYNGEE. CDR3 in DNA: TGTGCCAGCAGCGTAGAGGACAGGGGCAATCAGCCCCAGCATTTT. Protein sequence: CASSVEDRGNQPQHF.

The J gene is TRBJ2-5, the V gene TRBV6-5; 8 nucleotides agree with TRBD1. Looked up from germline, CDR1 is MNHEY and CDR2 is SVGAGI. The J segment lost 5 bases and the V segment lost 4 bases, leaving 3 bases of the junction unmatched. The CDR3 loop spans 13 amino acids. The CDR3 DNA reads TGTGCCAGCAGTTTCAACAGGGGGGAGACCCAGTACTTC. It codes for CASSFNRGETQYF.

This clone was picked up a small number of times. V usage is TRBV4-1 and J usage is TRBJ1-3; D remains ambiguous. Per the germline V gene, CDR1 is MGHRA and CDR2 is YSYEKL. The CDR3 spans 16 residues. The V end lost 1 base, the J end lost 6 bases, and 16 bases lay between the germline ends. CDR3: CASSQGEYLEENTIYF. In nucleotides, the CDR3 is TGCGCCAGCAGCCAAGGCGAGTACTTAGAGGAAAACACCATATATTTT.

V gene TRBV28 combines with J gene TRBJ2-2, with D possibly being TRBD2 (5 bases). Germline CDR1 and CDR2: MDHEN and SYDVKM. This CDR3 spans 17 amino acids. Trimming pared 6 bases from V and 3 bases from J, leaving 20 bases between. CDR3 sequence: CASRTPLARGYTGELFF. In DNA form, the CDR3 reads TGTGCCAGCAGAACTCCTCTAGCACGAGGTTACACCGGGGAGCTGTTTTTT.

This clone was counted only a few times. The chain's CDR3 is CASSPEIDTQYF. The DNA for the CDR3 is TGTGCCAGCAGTCCCGAGATAGATACGCAGTATTTT. This chain uses TRBV28 with TRBJ2-3, with unresolved D. With 5 bases removed from V and 5 bases from J, the gap between germline ends came to 8 bases. The CDR3 runs to 12 residues. Germline values: CDR1 MDHEN, CDR2 SYDVKM.

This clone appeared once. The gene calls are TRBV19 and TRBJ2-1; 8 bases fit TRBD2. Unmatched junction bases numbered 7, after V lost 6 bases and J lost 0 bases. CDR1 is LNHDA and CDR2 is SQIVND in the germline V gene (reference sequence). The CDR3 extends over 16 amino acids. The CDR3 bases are TGTGCCAGTAGATCCGGGGGGGCAGACTCCTACAATGAGCAGTTCTTC. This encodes CASRSGGADSYNEQFF.

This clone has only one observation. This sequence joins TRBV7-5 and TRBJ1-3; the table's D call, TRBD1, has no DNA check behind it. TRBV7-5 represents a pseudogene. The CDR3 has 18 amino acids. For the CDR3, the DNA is TGTGCCAGAAGCTTATGGGATCTCAGGGGGGTACATGGAAACACCATATATTTT. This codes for CARSLWDLRGVHGNTIYF.

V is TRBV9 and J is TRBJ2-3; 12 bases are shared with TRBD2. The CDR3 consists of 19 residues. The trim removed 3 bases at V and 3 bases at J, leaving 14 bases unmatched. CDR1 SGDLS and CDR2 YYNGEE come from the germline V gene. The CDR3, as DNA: TGTGCCAGCAGCGAACGAGGACTAGCGGGATACGCACAGACAGATACGCAGTATTTT. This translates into CASSERGLAGYAQTDTQYF.

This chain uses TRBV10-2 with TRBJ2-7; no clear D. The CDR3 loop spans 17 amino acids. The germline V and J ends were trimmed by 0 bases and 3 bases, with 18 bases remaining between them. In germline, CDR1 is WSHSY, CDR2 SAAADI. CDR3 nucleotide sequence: TGCGCCAGCAGTGAGTCGCGACTCCGGAAGACCTACTACGAGCAGTACTTC. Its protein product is CASSESRLRKTYYEQYF.

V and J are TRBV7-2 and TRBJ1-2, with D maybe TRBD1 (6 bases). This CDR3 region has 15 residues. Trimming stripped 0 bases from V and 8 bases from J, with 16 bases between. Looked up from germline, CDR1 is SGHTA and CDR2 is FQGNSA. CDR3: CASSLANTGIGGYTF. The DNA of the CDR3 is TGTGCCAGCAGCTTAGCAAACACAGGGATTGGCGGCTACACCTTC.

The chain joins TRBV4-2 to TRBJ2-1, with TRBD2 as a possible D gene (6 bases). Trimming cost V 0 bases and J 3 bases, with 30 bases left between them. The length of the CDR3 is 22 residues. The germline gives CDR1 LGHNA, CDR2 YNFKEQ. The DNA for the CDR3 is TGTGCCAGCAGCCAAGACTACAATCCCGGCGGCGGGGAAATCAATTTCTACAATGAGCAGTTCTTC. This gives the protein CASSQDYNPGGGEINFYNEQFF.

The CDR3 region is CASSFVRGLQAGEQYF. The CDR3 DNA reads TGTGCCAGCAGTTTCGTAAGGGGCCTCCAAGCAGGCGAGCAGTACTTC. J is TRBJ2-7 and V is TRBV28; tentatively, D is TRBD1 (5 bases). V shed 3 bases and J shed 6 bases, with 21 bases lying between them. Germline V gene lookup returns CDR1 MDHEN and CDR2 SYDVKM. The CDR3 is 16 amino acids.

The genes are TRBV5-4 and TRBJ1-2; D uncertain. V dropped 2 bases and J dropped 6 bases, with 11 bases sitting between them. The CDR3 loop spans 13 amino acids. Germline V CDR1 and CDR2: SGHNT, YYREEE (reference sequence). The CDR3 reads CASSLSVADGYTF. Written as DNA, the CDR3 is TGTGCCAGCAGCTTATCTGTGGCTGATGGCTACACCTTC.